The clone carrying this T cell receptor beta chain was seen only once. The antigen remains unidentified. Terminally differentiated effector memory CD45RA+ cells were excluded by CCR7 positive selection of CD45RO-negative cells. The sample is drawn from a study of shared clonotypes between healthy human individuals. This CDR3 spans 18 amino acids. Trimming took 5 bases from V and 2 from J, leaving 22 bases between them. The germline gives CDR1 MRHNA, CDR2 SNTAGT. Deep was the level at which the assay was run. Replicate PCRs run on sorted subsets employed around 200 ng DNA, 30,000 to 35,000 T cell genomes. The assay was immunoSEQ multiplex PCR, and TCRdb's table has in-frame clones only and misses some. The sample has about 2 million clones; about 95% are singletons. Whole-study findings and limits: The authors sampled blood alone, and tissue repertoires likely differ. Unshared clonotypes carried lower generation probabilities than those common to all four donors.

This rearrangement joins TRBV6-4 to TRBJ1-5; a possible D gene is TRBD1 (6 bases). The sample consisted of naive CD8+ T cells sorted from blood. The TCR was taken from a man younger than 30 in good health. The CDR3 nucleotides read TGTGCCAGCAGTCAGAGGGGGGCGCGAATATTTGGCAATCAGCCCCAGCATTTT. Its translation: CASSQRGARIFGNQPQHF.